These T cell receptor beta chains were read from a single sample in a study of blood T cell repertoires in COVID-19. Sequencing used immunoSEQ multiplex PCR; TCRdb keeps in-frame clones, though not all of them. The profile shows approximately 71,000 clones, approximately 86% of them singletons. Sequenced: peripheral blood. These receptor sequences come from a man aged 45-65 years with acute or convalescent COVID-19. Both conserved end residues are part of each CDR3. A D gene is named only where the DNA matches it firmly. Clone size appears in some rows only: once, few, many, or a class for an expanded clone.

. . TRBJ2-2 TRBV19 CASSIVVGVTGELFF TGTGCCAGTAGTATTGTTGTCGGGGTTACCGGGGAGCTGTTTTTT
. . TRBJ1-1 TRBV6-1 CASSELRGNTEAFF TGTGCCAGCAGTGAACTCAGGGGAAACACTGAAGCTTTCTTT
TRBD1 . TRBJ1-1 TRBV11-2 CASSLGWDRNTEAFF TGTGCCAGCAGCTTAGGGTGGGACAGGAACACTGAAGCTTTCTTT
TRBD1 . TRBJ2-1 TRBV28 CASSAPGTGGYNEQFF TGTGCCAGCAGTGCACCCGGGACAGGGGGTTACAATGAGCAGTTCTTC
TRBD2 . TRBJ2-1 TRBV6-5 CASSLTLAANEQFF TGTGCCAGCAGTTTAACTCTAGCGGCTAATGAGCAGTTCTTC
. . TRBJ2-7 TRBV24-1 CAHGRGKICEQYF TGTGCCCACGGGAGAGGGAAAATCTGCGAGCAGTACTTC
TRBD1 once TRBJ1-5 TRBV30 CAWSLGTGGSNQPQHF TGTGCCTGGAGTCTCGGGACAGGGGGTTCCAATCAGCCCCAGCATTTT
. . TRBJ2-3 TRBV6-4 CASSEGGSTDTQYF TGTGCCAGCAGTGAGGGAGGAAGCACAGATACGCAGTATTTT
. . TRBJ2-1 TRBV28 CASSQNNEQFF TGTGCCAGCAGTCAAAACAATGAGCAGTTCTTC
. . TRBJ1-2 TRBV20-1 CSGGRLDGYTF TGCAGTGGCGGGCGTTTGGATGGCTACACCTTC
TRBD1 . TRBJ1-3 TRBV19 CATKDRGERSSGNTIYF TGTGCCACTAAGGACAGGGGTGAAAGGAGCTCTGGAAACACCATATATTTT
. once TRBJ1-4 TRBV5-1 CASTPGSALNEKLFF TGCGCCAGCACCCCGGGGTCCGCCCTCAATGAAAAACTGTTTTTT
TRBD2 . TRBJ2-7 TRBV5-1 CASSTGTSGNEQYF TGCGCCAGCAGCACGGGGACTAGCGGGAACGAGCAGTACTTC
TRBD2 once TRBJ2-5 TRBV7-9 CASVGASGKETQYF TGTGCCAGCGTCGGGGCTAGCGGGAAAGAGACCCAGTACTTC